This TCR beta chain comes out of a study of shared clonotypes between healthy human individuals. CD8 cells regarded as naive lacked CD45RO, were positively chosen for CCR7, and omitted terminally differentiated effector memory CD45RA+ cells. All donors were healthy HIV-negative adults lacking recent acute infections or vaccinations. Sequencing was performed with immunoSEQ multiplex PCR; in TCRdb, only in-frame clones are kept and a portion is missing. This table has about 680,000 clones, 92% appearing once. This TCR derives from a man aged 25-45 years in good health. The sample consisted of naive CD8+ T cells sorted from blood.

CDR3 amino acids: CASSLAGRAGGDTQYF. CDR3 sequence (DNA): TGTGCCAGCAGCTTGGCGGGGAGGGCCGGGGGAGATACGCAGTATTTT. The J gene is TRBJ2-3, the V gene TRBV5-6, with TRBD2 matching over 7 bases. This CDR3 comprises 16 residues. After removal of 0 bases from V and 5 bases from J, the junction contained 9 bases not matched to a gene. CDR1 and CDR2 from the germline V gene are SGHDT and YYEEEE. The full variable domain, its missing parts supplied by reference TRBV5-6 and TRBJ2-3, is DAGVTQSPTHLIKTRGQQVTLRCSPKSGHDTVSWYQQALGQGPQFIFQYYEEEERQRGNFPDRFSGHQFPNYSSELNVNALLLGDSALYLCASSLAGRAGGDTQYFGPGTRLTVL.